Listed below are T cell receptor beta chains from one sample, sequenced in a study of shared clonotypes between healthy human individuals. The assay was immunoSEQ multiplex PCR, and TCRdb's table has in-frame clones only and misses some. The data show 550,000 to 650,000 clones, with approximately 96% seen just once and about 0.12% held by the top ten. The sample consisted of naive CD8+ T cells sorted from blood. These receptors originate from a woman aged 25 to 45 in good health. The CDR3 runs from the conserved cysteine through the conserved F or W. The D gene is left open where the match is weak. Clone size is not always given. Where it is, it says once, few, many or a class for expanded clones.

abundance,j_gene,v_gene,d_gene,CDR3aa,CDR3nt
once,TRBJ2-7,TRBV4-1,.,CASSQGLGGYEQYF,TGCGCCAGCAGCCAAGGTCTCGGAGGCTACGAGCAGTACTTC
.,TRBJ1-2,TRBV28,.,CASSLGVGHQYGYTF,TGTGCCAGCAGTTTGGGGGTAGGACACCAATATGGCTACACCTTC
.,TRBJ2-3,TRBV7-8,TRBD2,CASSPLAGATDTQYF,TGTGCCAGCAGCCCGCTAGCGGGAGCCACAGATACGCAGTATTTT
.,TRBJ2-2,TRBV19,.,CATTPPLPVAGELFF,TGTGCCACGACCCCCCCGCTTCCGGTAGCCGGGGAGCTGTTTTTT
once,TRBJ2-5,TRBV4-2,.,CASSVSRGVETQYF,TGTGCCAGCAGCGTGAGCAGGGGGGTAGAGACCCAGTACTTC
.,TRBJ1-1,TRBV27,.,CASSFRVGTEAFF,TGTGCCAGCAGTTTCAGGGTTGGCACTGAAGCTTTCTTT
.,TRBJ2-1,TRBV28,.,CASSSTRQFF,TGTGCCAGCAGTTCCACCCGGCAGTTCTTC
.,TRBJ2-7,TRBV7-9,TRBD2,CASSLGGRYLYEQYF,TGTGCCAGCAGCTTAGGCGGGAGATATCTCTACGAGCAGTACTTC
.,TRBJ2-7,TRBV28,TRBD2,CASTTTRLAGASEQYF,TGTGCCAGCACCACCACAAGACTAGCGGGAGCTAGCGAGCAGTACTTC
once,TRBJ1-1,TRBV5-1,.,CASSPRVFNTEAFF,TGCGCCAGCAGCCCCAGAGTATTTAACACTGAAGCTTTCTTT
.,TRBJ1-5,TRBV6-1,.,CASSDRAYSNQPQHF,TGTGCCAGCAGTGACAGGGCTTATAGCAATCAGCCCCAGCATTTT
.,TRBJ1-1,TRBV4-1,.,CASSQPDPRNTEAFF,TGCGCCAGCAGCCAGCCAGACCCCCGGAACACTGAAGCTTTCTTT
once,TRBJ2-1,TRBV30,TRBD2,CAWIRLANYNEQFF,TGTGCCTGGATCAGACTAGCGAACTACAATGAGCAGTTCTTC
once,TRBJ2-2,TRBV2,TRBD2,CASGGLADPNTGELFF,TGTGCCAGCGGGGGACTAGCGGACCCGAACACCGGGGAGCTGTTTTTT
.,TRBJ2-3,TRBV5-6,.,CASSLRVPGLGPDTQYF,TGTGCCAGCAGCTTGAGGGTGCCGGGCCTCGGGCCAGATACGCAGTATTTT
.,TRBJ2-3,TRBV7-6,TRBD2,CASSPRLAGGLPDTQYF,TGTGCCAGCAGCCCCCGACTAGCGGGAGGGTTGCCAGATACGCAGTATTTT
.,TRBJ1-5,TRBV27,.,CASSLQVNQPQHF,TGTGCCAGCAGTCTGCAAGTTAATCAGCCCCAGCATTTT
.,TRBJ2-1,TRBV6-1,.,CASSEKRGRHNEQFF,TGTGCCAGCAGTGAAAAGAGGGGTCGGCACAATGAGCAGTTCTTC
.,TRBJ2-2,TRBV28,TRBD1,CASSTPGQGVPGELFF,TGTGCCAGCAGTACTCCGGGACAGGGGGTCCCCGGGGAGCTGTTTTTT
.,TRBJ2-7,TRBV13,TRBD2,CASSPEAGGPPEQYF,TGTGCCAGCAGCCCCGAAGCGGGAGGGCCTCCCGAGCAGTACTTC
.,TRBJ2-5,TRBV28,.,CASSNPPAGKETQYF,TGTGCCAGCAGTAACCCCCCGGCAGGGAAAGAGACCCAGTACTTC
.,TRBJ2-3,TRBV27,TRBD2,CASNHGTSGRADTQYF,TGTGCCAGCAACCATGGGACTAGCGGGAGAGCAGATACGCAGTATTTT
.,TRBJ2-7,TRBV27,TRBD1,CASSPRDRGPYEQYF,TGTGCCAGCAGTCCCCGGGACAGGGGGCCCTACGAGCAGTACTTC
.,TRBJ1-1,TRBV28,TRBD1,CASSRIHWAGTGGTEAFF,TGTGCCAGCAGTCGAATCCACTGGGCCGGGACAGGGGGGACTGAAGCTTTCTTT
.,TRBJ2-7,TRBV9,TRBD1,CASSVEPGQGINEQYF,TGTGCCAGCAGCGTGGAACCGGGACAGGGGATTAACGAGCAGTACTTC
.,TRBJ2-1,TRBV7-2,TRBD1,CASSLETGMNEQFF,TGTGCCAGCAGCCTCGAGACAGGGATGAATGAGCAGTTCTTC
.,TRBJ2-7,TRBV11-2,.,CASSLGKNEQYF,TGTGCCAGCAGCTTAGGGAAAAACGAGCAGTACTTC
.,TRBJ2-1,TRBV5-6,TRBD1,CASSLYPFSGGYNEQFF,TGTGCCAGCAGCTTGTATCCGTTTTCAGGGGGCTACAATGAGCAGTTCTTC
once,TRBJ1-1,TRBV7-2,.,CASSLPIADGLNTEAFF,TGTGCCAGCAGCTTACCCATAGCGGACGGGTTGAACACTGAAGCTTTCTTT
.,TRBJ2-7,TRBV28,TRBD1,CASSFRPGQGTDEQYF,TGTGCCAGCAGTTTCCGTCCGGGACAGGGTACCGACGAGCAGTACTTC
once,TRBJ1-5,TRBV27,.,CASSQRQGNQPQHF,TGTGCCAGCAGTCAACGACAGGGCAATCAGCCCCAGCATTTT
.,TRBJ2-1,TRBV27,.,CASSFSGNNEQFF,TGTGCCAGCAGTTTTAGCGGTAACAATGAGCAGTTCTTC
once,TRBJ2-7,TRBV6-6,.,CASSYSGGSYEQYF,TGTGCCAGCAGTTACTCTGGGGGCTCCTACGAGCAGTACTTC
few,TRBJ1-1,TRBV19,.,CASILGGGTEAFF,TGTGCCAGCATCCTCGGGGGTGGGACTGAAGCTTTCTTT
.,TRBJ2-7,TRBV27,.,CASRFGTGYEQYF,TGTGCCAGCAGGTTCGGGACGGGCTACGAGCAGTACTTC
.,TRBJ1-5,TRBV10-2,.,CASSETGPPKKPQHF,TGCGCCAGCAGTGAGACGGGACCACCGAAAAAGCCCCAGCATTTT
.,TRBJ2-5,TRBV27,TRBD2,CASSLKREGLQETQYF,TGTGCCAGCAGTTTAAAGCGGGAGGGCCTCCAAGAGACCCAGTACTTC
.,TRBJ2-3,TRBV27,.,CASSFLQSTDTQYF,TGTGCCAGCAGTTTTCTACAGAGCACAGATACGCAGTATTTT
once,TRBJ1-1,TRBV6-5,.,CASSYSPQSSTEAFF,TGTGCCAGCAGTTACTCCCCCCAGTCGTCCACTGAAGCTTTCTTT
.,TRBJ1-6,TRBV19,.,CASSLTYNSPLHF,TGTGCCAGTAGTCTAACCTATAATTCACCCCTCCACTTT
.,TRBJ2-7,TRBV30,.,CAWTSGVISYEQYF,TGTGCCTGGACCTCGGGAGTGATATCCTACGAGCAGTACTTC
few,TRBJ1-1,TRBV10-1,.,CASMGNTEAFF,TGCGCCAGCATGGGTAACACTGAAGCTTTCTTT
.,TRBJ1-5,TRBV27,.,CASSPSSYSNQPQHF,TGTGCCAGCAGTCCCTCAAGTTATAGCAATCAGCCCCAGCATTTT
.,TRBJ2-1,TRBV28,TRBD2,CASVSGTSPYNEQFF,TGTGCCAGCGTCTCCGGGACTAGCCCCTACAATGAGCAGTTCTTC
once,TRBJ1-1,TRBV2,.,CARDRGNTEAFF,TGTGCCAGAGACAGAGGGAACACTGAAGCTTTCTTT
.,TRBJ1-2,TRBV27,.,CASRVSWTAYGYTF,TGTGCCAGCAGGGTCTCTTGGACAGCGTATGGCTACACCTTC
.,TRBJ2-1,TRBV29-1,TRBD2,CSVERREGYNEQFF,TGCAGCGTTGAACGGCGGGAGGGCTACAATGAGCAGTTCTTC
.,TRBJ2-1,TRBV6-5,.,CASSYLPLGREEQFF,TGTGCCAGCAGTTACCTCCCGTTGGGTAGGGAAGAGCAGTTCTTC
.,TRBJ2-7,TRBV2,TRBD1,CASSGQSYEQYF,TGTGCCAGCTCGGGACAGTCCTACGAGCAGTACTTC
.,TRBJ2-1,TRBV9,TRBD2,CASTRGLGEVREQFF,TGTGCCAGCACCAGAGGACTAGGTGAGGTAAGGGAGCAGTTCTTC
.,TRBJ2-1,TRBV10-3,TRBD2,CAKQTPGGLNEQFF,TGTGCCAAGCAGACGCCGGGAGGGCTCAATGAGCAGTTCTTC